The rows below give T cell receptor beta chains drawn from one sample of a study of OX40 agonist ivuxolimab in advanced cancers. Generated by immunoSEQ multiplex PCR, the TCRdb table keeps only in-frame clones and is missing some. The data show 45,000 to 60,000 clones, roughly nine tenths seen once. Source: CD4+ or CD8+ T cells sorted from blood, taken in a trial of the OX40 agonist ivuxolimab. The receptor set was obtained from an adult with an advanced solid tumor such as melanoma, head and neck, liver or kidney cancer. Each CDR3 is given with its conserved first and last residue. Fields, in order: D gene, clone size, V gene, J gene, CDR3 protein, CDR3 DNA. A D gene is named only where the DNA matches it firmly. Rows may omit the clone size; those that give it use once, few, many or a size class.

D: NA
size: NA
V: TRBV5-6
J: TRBJ2-5
CDR3: CASSWANGETQYF
DNA: TGTGCCAGCAGCTGGGCAAACGGGGAGACCCAGTACTTC

D: TRBD2
size: NA
V: TRBV29-1
J: TRBJ2-7
CDR3: CSVTLVAGVGEQYF
DNA: TGCAGCGTTACCCTGGTAGCGGGAGTGGGGGAGCAGTACTTC

D: NA
size: once
V: TRBV18
J: TRBJ1-2
CDR3: CASSQDRSNYGYTF
DNA: TGTGCCAGCTCACAGGACAGATCTAACTATGGCTACACCTTC

D: TRBD2
size: NA
V: TRBV5-1
J: TRBJ2-3
CDR3: CASSLAGWTDTQYF
DNA: TGCGCCAGCAGCTTAGCGGGATGGACAGATACGCAGTATTTT

D: NA
size: NA
V: TRBV5-1
J: TRBJ1-1
CDR3: CASGYQSLAEAFF
DNA: TGCGCCAGCGGGTACCAGAGCCTGGCTGAAGCTTTCTTT

D: NA
size: once
V: TRBV6-5
J: TRBJ2-7
CDR3: CATWPGQYEQYF
DNA: TGTGCCACCTGGCCCGGACAGTACGAGCAGTACTTC

D: NA
size: NA
V: TRBV10-2
J: TRBJ1-1
CDR3: CASKGGNTEAFF
DNA: TGCGCCAGTAAAGGGGGGAACACTGAAGCTTTCTTT

D: NA
size: NA
V: TRBV5-6
J: TRBJ1-5
CDR3: CASSPGASNQPQHF
DNA: TGTGCCAGCAGCCCTGGCGCTAGCAATCAGCCCCAGCATTTT

D: NA
size: NA
V: TRBV19
J: TRBJ1-5
CDR3: CASSPLQQGANQPQHF
DNA: TGTGCCAGTAGTCCTCTCCAACAGGGCGCTAATCAGCCCCAGCATTTT

D: NA
size: NA
V: TRBV4-2
J: TRBJ1-4
CDR3: CASSLQGRVGEKLFF
DNA: TGTGCCAGCAGCCTTCAGGGCAGGGTAGGTGAAAAACTGTTTTTT

D: NA
size: NA
V: TRBV28
J: TRBJ1-2
CDR3: CASSLYGTNYGYTF
DNA: TGTGCCAGCAGTTTATACGGGACTAACTATGGCTACACCTTC

D: NA
size: NA
V: TRBV18
J: TRBJ1-1
CDR3: CASSPPGREMNTEAFF
DNA: TGTGCCAGCTCACCTCCTGGGAGGGAGATGAACACTGAAGCTTTCTTT

D: NA
size: once
V: TRBV7-6
J: TRBJ2-7
CDR3: CASSLDRSAQYF
DNA: TGTGCCAGCAGCTTAGACAGGTCCGCGCAGTACTTC

D: NA
size: NA
V: TRBV9
J: TRBJ1-2
CDR3: CASSPGVYGYTF
DNA: TGTGCCAGCAGCCCGGGGGTCTATGGCTACACCTTC